This T cell receptor (beta chain) was recorded in a study of PD-L1 blockade in urothelial cancer. Turning to the study itself: Most of the roughly 29 patients were men whose urothelial cancer was bladder-origin. Blood gave a median about 140,000 T cells. Samples came from 3 weeks, at the second dose, and 6 weeks into treatment.

Noted time point: peripheral blood 6 weeks after treatment start. The protocol was immunoSEQ multiplex PCR, while the TCRdb copy is restricted to in-frame clones and leaves out a portion. The data hold 45,000 to 50,000 clones, with 70% to 90% observed a single time. This CDR3 has 13 residues. V was clipped by 7 bases and J by 2 bases, with 12 bases between them. Looked up from germline, CDR1 is MNHNY and CDR2 is SVGAGI (reference sequence). The receptor's source is a man between 65 and 80 years old with urothelial cancer. The chain couples TRBV6-6 to TRBJ2-7, with D perhaps TRBD2 (6 bases). Source: PBMCs, taken around atezolizumab (anti-PD-L1) treatment. CDR3 amino acids: CASKGTAAYEQYF. The DNA for the CDR3 is TGTGCCAGCAAAGGGACTGCTGCCTACGAGCAGTACTTC.